This T cell receptor (beta chain) derives from a study of blood T cell repertoires in COVID-19. Overall study context: Material from acute and convalescent COVID-19 was sourced from the United States, Italy and Spain. From T cells, B-cell-depleted T cells, or PBMCs came the material, which was cDNA or gDNA.

This CDR3 has 13 amino acids. Deletions cut 7 bases from V and 8 bases from J, with 14 bases between. Germline V gene data show CDR1 as MDHEN and CDR2 as SYDVKM. The method was immunoSEQ multiplex PCR; TCRdb's version includes in-frame clones alone and lacks a portion of them. The sample carries 150,000 to 200,000 clones, approximately 83% recorded once. The rearrangement uses TRBV28 and TRBJ2-2; D gene unclear. The sequenced sample consisted of peripheral blood. The clonotype comes from a human donor with active or convalescent COVID-19. The donor label of this sample is uncertain. The CDR3 loop is CASTLLGAGELFF. As DNA, the CDR3 is TGTGCCAGCACCCTACTCGGAGCGGGGGAGCTGTTTTTT.